Listed below are T cell receptor beta chains from one sample, sequenced in a study of beta chain features in type 1 diabetes. Sequencing used immunoSEQ multiplex PCR; TCRdb keeps in-frame clones, though not all of them. The sample has 330,000 or so clones, around 13% seen once. The source material was naive CD4+ T cells from blood. These TCRs come from a woman between 18 and 29 years old with type 1 diabetes. Both conserved end residues are part of each CDR3. D genes are given only for firm matches. Some rows have no size entry. The others give once, few or many, or a class for an expanded clone.

size,D,J,V,DNA,CDR3
-,TRBD2,TRBJ2-7,TRBV5-1,TGCGCCAGCAGCTCTTGGACTAGCGGGGGGCCTATCGAGCAGTACTTC,CASSSWTSGGPIEQYF
few,-,TRBJ2-3,TRBV28,TGTGCCAGCAGTTTGCAGGGTCGGTCCGATACGCAGTATTTT,CASSLQGRSDTQYF
few,TRBD1,TRBJ1-1,TRBV19,TGTGCCAGTAAGGGACAGAGGGACACTGAAGCTTTCTTT,CASKGQRDTEAFF
few,TRBD2,TRBJ2-5,TRBV9,TGTGCCAGCAGCGGTGGACTAGCGGGATTAGAGACCCAGTACTTC,CASSGGLAGLETQYF
-,-,TRBJ2-2,TRBV7-2,TGTGCCAGCAGCTCATTGAACACCGGGGAGCTGTTTTTT,CASSSLNTGELFF
-,-,TRBJ2-1,TRBV7-2,TGTGCCAGCAGCTTAGAATTAGCGGCCAATGAGCAGTTCTTC,CASSLELAANEQFF
few,-,TRBJ2-7,TRBV18,TGTGCCAGCTCACGGCAGGGGATGCGCGAGCAGTACTTC,CASSRQGMREQYF
-,-,TRBJ1-3,TRBV29-1,TGCAGCGTTGATACGGCAGGGCAAGGAAACACCATATATTTT,CSVDTAGQGNTIYF
once,TRBD2,TRBJ2-1,TRBV28,TGTGCCAGCAGTTCCCAAATAGCGGGAGGGCGGGGAAATAACAATGAGCAGTTCTTC,CASSSQIAGGRGNNNEQFF
few,-,TRBJ2-5,TRBV7-9,TGTGCCAGTCTCGCGGGGCCCGCAGAGGAGACCCAGTACTTC,CASLAGPAEETQYF
few,TRBD1,TRBJ2-1,TRBV7-3,TGTGCCAGCAGCTTAGACAGGGGGACCTACAATGAGCAGTTCTTC,CASSLDRGTYNEQFF
-,-,TRBJ2-3,TRBV2,TGTGCCAGCAGTCCTAAGGATACGCAGTATTTT,CASSPKDTQYF
few,TRBD2,TRBJ2-4,TRBV4-3,TGCGCCAGCAGCCAAGATTTGCCTAGCGGAATGATAGCCAAAAACATTCAGTACTTC,CASSQDLPSGMIAKNIQYF
few,TRBD1,TRBJ2-5,TRBV5-6,TGTGCCAGCAGAAAACTTGACAGGGACCAAGAGACCCAGTACTTC,CASRKLDRDQETQYF
-,-,TRBJ2-1,TRBV9,TGTGCCAGCAGCGTGCTGGCCACGAGGTGGGACAATGAGCAGTTCTTC,CASSVLATRWDNEQFF
few,TRBD1,TRBJ1-1,TRBV4-3,TGCGCCAGCAGCCGGACAGGGCTCGCTGAAGCTTTCTTT,CASSRTGLAEAFF
-,TRBD1,TRBJ1-1,TRBV5-4,TGTGCCAGCAGCGCGATCCAACAGGGGGCCGACACTGAAGCTTTCTTT,CASSAIQQGADTEAFF
-,-,TRBJ2-3,TRBV10-2,TGCGCCAGCAGTGTCCAGCGGGCAAGCACAGATACGCAGTATTTT,CASSVQRASTDTQYF
few,-,TRBJ1-6,TRBV9,TGTGCCAGCAGCGTAGGGGGCCCGGCACCCCTCCACTTT,CASSVGGPAPLHF
-,TRBD2,TRBJ2-1,TRBV13,TGTGCCAGCAGCTCACCCCTAAGCGGGAGGCCCGGTGAGCAGTTCTTC,CASSSPLSGRPGEQFF
few,-,TRBJ2-1,TRBV5-1,TGCGCCAGCAGCTTGGAGGGGGTAAGCTCCTACAATGAGCAGTTCTTC,CASSLEGVSSYNEQFF
-,-,TRBJ1-1,TRBV4-3,TGCGCCAGCAGCCAAGAGGGGGGGGCTGAAGCTTTCTTT,CASSQEGGAEAFF
-,TRBD1,TRBJ2-7,TRBV4-2,TGTGCCAGCAGCCCCGACCGGGACAGGGGAACCTACGAGCAGTACTTC,CASSPDRDRGTYEQYF
-,TRBD1,TRBJ1-1,TRBV28,TGTGCCAGCAGTTGGGGACAGCAGAACACTGAAGCTTTCTTT,CASSWGQQNTEAFF
-,TRBD2,TRBJ2-1,TRBV14,TGTGCCAGCAGCCTAAAAAGGACTAGCGGGGAGTTCTTC,CASSLKRTSGEFF
-,TRBD1,TRBJ1-2,TRBV9,TGTGCCAGCAGCGTAAGGGACAGGGGTAGGATTGGCTACACCTTC,CASSVRDRGRIGYTF
-,-,TRBJ2-3,TRBV7-9,TGTGCCAGCAGCCCCTACCGGGGGTTCGCGTCCGGCACAGATACGCAGTATTTT,CASSPYRGFASGTDTQYF
-,-,TRBJ1-1,TRBV27,TGTGCCAGCAGTTTATCGCGGAACACTGAAGCTTTCTTT,CASSLSRNTEAFF
few,TRBD2,TRBJ2-1,TRBV7-2,TGTGCCAGCAGCCCTCTTGCCAGCGGGGGGTACAATGAGCAGTTCTTC,CASSPLASGGYNEQFF
few,TRBD1,TRBJ1-5,TRBV30,TGTGCCTGGGCTACAGGGGGCAATAGCAATCAGCCCCAGCATTTT,CAWATGGNSNQPQHF
-,-,TRBJ2-6,TRBV7-3,TGTGCCAGCAGCGCCGAGGACATCCGCTCTGGGGCCAACGTCCTGACTTTC,CASSAEDIRSGANVLTF
few,-,TRBJ1-4,TRBV14,TGTGCCAGCAGCCATCTGGGACAAACTAATGAAAAACTGTTTTTT,CASSHLGQTNEKLFF
-,-,TRBJ1-2,TRBV5-6,TGTGCCAGCAGTCGGGACTCCCCGGAGGGCTACACCTTC,CASSRDSPEGYTF